A single sample is the source of the 17 T cell receptor beta chains below, sequenced in a study of T cell responses to AZD1222 COVID-19 vaccine. The protocol was immunoSEQ multiplex PCR, while the TCRdb copy is restricted to in-frame clones and leaves out a portion. The repertoire includes about 130,000 clones, 94% of them detected once, and around 7% sits in the top ten. The sample in question was peripheral blood, obtained on day 0 of AZD1222 vaccination. Source of these receptors: an adult in good health.

This chain uses TRBV4-1 with TRBJ1-2; D unresolved. V gave up 0 bases and J gave up 4 bases, with 15 bases separating them. The CDR3 contains 16 residues. The V gene's germline CDR1 is MGHRA and CDR2 YSYEKL. CDR3 coding DNA: TGCGCCAGCAGCCAAGAGAGACCGTCAAGTCCCTATGGCTACACCTTC. This encodes CASSQERPSSPYGYTF.

This chain uses TRBV18 with TRBJ2-5; D may be TRBD1 (6 bases). CDR1 KGHSH and CDR2 LQKENI come from the germline V gene. The germline V and J ends were trimmed by 3 bases and 1 base, with 12 bases remaining between them. The CDR3 consists of 15 residues. Here the CDR3 reads CASSPPVGGQETQYF. CDR3 bases: TGTGCCAGCTCACCTCCGGTAGGGGGCCAAGAGACCCAGTACTTC.

The rearrangement uses TRBV28 and TRBJ2-1, with TRBD2 matching 9 bases. The V gene's germline CDR1 is MDHEN and CDR2 SYDVKM. Trimming took 7 bases from V and 9 from J; bases not matched to a gene: 13. This CDR3 is 15 amino acids long. The CDR3 reads CASKGAVAGEAEQFF. CDR3 DNA sequence: TGTGCCAGCAAAGGCGCCGTAGCGGGAGAGGCTGAGCAGTTCTTC.

CDR3: CASSPRGGESYEQYF. The CDR3 DNA reads as TGTGCCAGCAGCCCTCGAGGGGGCGAGTCATACGAGCAGTACTTC. The V call is TRBV11-2, the J call TRBJ2-7; the match to TRBD1 covers 7 bases. The CDR3 extends over 15 amino acids. Germline V gives CDR1 SGHAT, CDR2 FQNNGV. V lost 5 bases to trimming and J lost 4 bases; unmatched junction nucleotides: 11.

This clone has a single count. The chain couples TRBV3-1 (or the pseudogene TRBV3-2) to TRBJ1-2; D perhaps matches TRBD1 (5 bases). V was trimmed by 0 bases and J by 0 bases, leaving 17 bases between them. Germline-derived CDR1 and CDR2 are LGHDT and YNNKEL (reference sequence). The length of the CDR3 is 18 residues. For the CDR3, the DNA is TGTGCCAGCAGCCAAGATCGGGGGGGGTTTCAAGCTAACTATGGCTACACCTTC. It translates to CASSQDRGGFQANYGYTF.

The V call is TRBV7-2, the J call TRBJ1-2, with 8 nucleotides matching TRBD1. This CDR3 region has 14 residues. Trimming cost V 8 bases and J 7 bases; bases outside gene matches: 12. Germline loops: CDR1 SGHTA, CDR2 FQGNSA. Here the CDR3 DNA reads TGTGCCAGCTCGAGGGGGGTAACAGGGGGTGGCTACACCTTC. This translates into CASSRGVTGGGYTF.

This clone was observed a handful of times. The chain links TRBV18 to TRBJ1-2; tentatively, D is TRBD1 (6 bases). The CDR3 is made up of 15 amino acids. V shed 5 bases and J shed 8 bases, with 21 bases lying between them. The germline CDR1 and CDR2 sequences are KGHSH and LQKENI. CDR3 sequence (DNA): TGTGCCAGCTCAGCCGGTTCGGGGGGCTCGGTCGGCTACACCTTC. Its translation is CASSAGSGGSVGYTF.

The chain couples TRBV13 to TRBJ2-3; D not certain. V lost 2 bases and J 4 bases, leaving 4 bases between the germline ends. Germline V gene data show CDR1 as PRHDT and CDR2 as FYEKMQ (reference sequence). CDR3 length: 12 amino acids. The CDR3 is CASSLWPDTQYF. For the CDR3, the DNA is TGTGCCAGCAGCTTATGGCCAGATACGCAGTATTTT.

V and J are TRBV7-2 and TRBJ2-1; TRBD2 matches at 12 bases. CDR1 and CDR2 from the germline V gene are SGHTA and FQGNSA. The CDR3 contains 17 residues. The trim removed 4 bases at V and 4 bases at J, leaving 8 bases unmatched. The CDR3 sequence is CASSSRSSGRGYNEQFF. CDR3 nucleotide sequence: TGTGCCAGCAGCTCAAGATCTAGCGGGAGGGGATACAATGAGCAGTTCTTC.

A remark on this clone: At one of its ends the junction is not consistent with the germline gene, which may arise from a read error. The chain joins TRBV6-6 to TRBJ2-7; D not resolved. Looked up from germline, CDR1 is MNHNY and CDR2 is SVGAGI (reference sequence). This CDR3 region has 15 residues. As DNA, the CDR3 is TGTGCCAGCAGTTACTCGATTCATTACAGTGGATCCTTATCCTTC. It yields the protein CASSYSIHYSGSLSF.

The genes are TRBV7-2 and TRBJ2-3, with TRBD2 matching over 13 bases. V shed 3 bases and J 7 bases; nucleotides not matched to a gene: 4. Germline V gene sequence: CDR1 SGHTA, CDR2 FQGNSA. This CDR3 comprises 15 residues. CDR3: CASSFGLAGENTQYF. The CDR3, as DNA: TGTGCCAGCAGCTTCGGACTAGCGGGAGAAAATACGCAGTATTTT.

The chain is built from TRBV29-1 and TRBJ1-2, with D possibly being TRBD1 (5 bases). CDR3 length equals 16 residues. The V gene's germline CDR1 is SQVTM and CDR2 ANQGSEA. V was trimmed by 3 bases and J by 4 bases, leaving 21 bases between them. CDR3 protein: CSVENSGDLIGYGYTF. Written as DNA, the CDR3 is TGCAGCGTTGAGAACAGCGGGGACCTTATCGGCTATGGCTACACCTTC.

The chain couples TRBV10-3 to TRBJ1-4; no firm D call. This CDR3 contains 14 residues. With 9 bases removed from V and 8 bases from J, the gap between germline ends came to 19 bases. Germline loops: CDR1 ENHRY, CDR2 SYGVKD. CDR3 protein: CAISAGPGGEKLFF. CDR3 bases: TGTGCCATTTCTGCCGGGCCTGGCGGAGAAAAACTGTTTTTT.

The chain couples TRBV9 to TRBJ2-6, with D tentatively TRBD1 or TRBD2 (5 bases each). The CDR3 is 16 residues long. Trimming stripped 4 bases from V and 0 bases from J, with 11 bases between. The germline gives CDR1 SGDLS, CDR2 YYNGEE. The CDR3 loop reads CASSPSGASGANVLTF. The DNA of the CDR3 is TGTGCCAGCAGCCCGTCCGGGGCCTCTGGGGCCAACGTCCTGACTTTC.

The chain combines TRBV2 with TRBJ1-5; possibly TRBD1 for D (5 bases). V was clipped by 3 bases and J by 2 bases, with 8 bases between them. The CDR3 spans 14 residues. Germline V gives CDR1 SNHLY, CDR2 FYNNEI. The CDR3 DNA sequence: TGTGCCAGCAGTGATGTAGGGGGCAATCAGCCCCAGCATTTT. This codes for CASSDVGGNQPQHF.

The V call is TRBV6-6, the J call TRBJ1-2; D unclear. Trimming stripped 6 bases from V and 4 bases from J, with 12 bases between. CDR3 length: 13 residues. CDR1 and CDR2 from the germline V gene are MNHNY and SVGAGI (reference sequence). The CDR3 sequence is CASRLQEFYGYTF. In DNA form, the CDR3 reads TGTGCCAGCAGGCTTCAGGAGTTCTATGGCTACACCTTC.

The chain carries TRBV29-1 and TRBJ1-2, with no clear D. Germline values: CDR1 SQVTM, CDR2 ANQGSEA. V lost 0 bases to trimming and J lost 2 bases, with 7 bases between them. The CDR3 consists of 13 residues. In DNA, the CDR3 is TGCAGCGTTGAAGATCGACGGAACTATGGCTACACCTTC. This codes for CSVEDRRNYGYTF.